The table lists the clone carrying this T cell receptor beta chain with many counts. Its antigen is as yet unknown. This sample was included in a study of Graves' ophthalmopathy and Graves' hyperthyroidism. Study-level information: Peripheral blood (taken before any treatment) was collected at initial diagnosis. Findings and limits, study-wide: Among expanded thyroid clonotypes above 0.001 frequency, most also occurred in blood. For separating ophthalmopathy from stable hyperthyroidism, a 13-signature model gave around 86% sensitivity and roughly 79% specificity.

Moderate-to-severe activity, CAS at least 3, NOSPECS at least 4 and duration under 3 months characterized donors with ophthalmopathy. CDR1 and CDR2 from the germline V gene are MDHEN and SYDVKM. The CDR3 contains 13 residues. Trimming left V 2 bases short and J 11 bases short, with 15 bases between. Amplification of the TCR beta CDR3 regions used RNA transcripts (as template). RT-PCR was first run with HTBI primers, then multiplex PCR in a second round. TCRdb redid the calling of the multiplex PCR reads with MiXCR, one entry per CDR3 protein. The sample holds over 150,000 distinct CDR3 sequences; over 35% are singletons and the top ten take approximately 5.5%.

The receptor was derived from a woman aged 40 to 49 with Graves' ophthalmopathy. The V gene is TRBV28, the J gene TRBJ1-1; D uncertain. The sequenced material came from peripheral blood. This chain's CDR3 is CASSLTGNAVAFF. The CDR3 nucleotides read TGTGCCAGCAGTTTAACGGGGAACGCAGTGGCTTTCTTT.